This T cell receptor (beta chain) was found in a study of blood T cell repertoires in COVID-19. Study-wide context: The United States, Italy and Spain provided the acute and convalescent COVID-19 samples. T cells, B-cell-depleted T cells, or PBMCs supplied cDNA or gDNA.

As handled by the study authors: Amplification of reference gene primers provided the estimated nucleated cell counts. Using immunoSEQ multiplex PCR, the repertoire was profiled, and TCRdb retains in-frame clones only, with some absent. The D gene and trimming were derived from the DNA, and the V and J assignments and clone size from that table. Seen here are a few hundred thousand clones, approximately 84% observed once, and the top ten hold roughly 2%. CDR3 length: 17 residues. In germline, CDR1 is SGHDN, CDR2 FVKESK. The V end lost 4 bases, the J end lost 0 bases, and 18 bases lay between the germline ends.

The specimen was peripheral blood. This receptor was obtained from a man aged 35-49 years with active or convalescent COVID-19. V usage is TRBV14 and J usage is TRBJ1-1; possibly TRBD1 for D (5 bases). The DNA for the CDR3 is TGTGCCAGCAGCCCAATCACATTCCGACAGTTGAACACTGAAGCTTTCTTT. It encodes CASSPITFRQLNTEAFF. The whole variable domain, filled in from reference TRBV14 and TRBJ1-1, reads EAGVTQFPSHSVIEKGQTVTLRCDPISGHDNLYWYRRVMGKEIKFLLHFVKESKQDESGMPNNRFLAERTGGTYSTLKVQPAELEDSGVYFCASSPITFRQLNTEAFFGQGTRLTVV.